The rows below give T cell receptor beta chains drawn from one sample of a study of OX40 agonist ivuxolimab in advanced cancers. Here immunoSEQ multiplex PCR was the method, and the copy in TCRdb shows in-frame clones only, minus some. The sample includes roughly 64,000 clones, around 91% of them seen just once. This specimen consisted of CD4+ or CD8+ T cells sorted from blood, obtained in a trial of the OX40 agonist ivuxolimab. Every receptor here comes from an adult with an advanced solid tumor such as melanoma, head and neck, liver or kidney cancer. The CDR3 runs from the conserved cysteine through the conserved F or W. Each record gives: CDR3 length, J gene, V gene, D gene, CDR3 protein. A D gene is named only where the DNA matches it firmly.

>14|TRBJ2-3|TRBV10-1|TRBD2
CASSDGGGSDTQYF
>15|TRBJ2-1|TRBV18|TRBD1
CASSGGQGASDEQFF
>16|TRBJ1-2|TRBV7-8|TRBD1
CASSLGTGLWGDGYTF
>12|TRBJ1-1|TRBV29-1|-
CSAGTQGTEAFF
>14|TRBJ2-7|TRBV28|-
CASSLLGPSYEQYF
>15|TRBJ2-1|TRBV4-1|-
CASSLGFPSYNEQFF
>13|TRBJ2-7|TRBV27|-
CASAPGTGYEQYF
>15|TRBJ1-5|TRBV7-3|TRBD1
CASSLAQGPSQPQHF
>12|TRBJ1-1|TRBV6-1|-
CASTIGQTEAFF
>11|TRBJ2-7|TRBV2|-
CASSVSASNDF
>13|TRBJ2-7|TRBV5-4|-
CASSRGGGWEQYF
>15|TRBJ2-1|TRBV4-1|-
CASSQVYPSPDEQFF
>16|TRBJ1-2|TRBV5-4|TRBD1
CASFPWTGGASYGYTF
>14|TRBJ2-7|TRBV7-8|TRBD1
CASSEGQGAYEQYF
>15|TRBJ2-1|TRBV13|TRBD2
CASSLFSGGYNEQFF
>9|TRBJ2-1|TRBV29-1|-
CSVSGGQFF
>16|TRBJ1-5|TRBV15|-
CATSRADGAVGEPQHF
>16|TRBJ2-7|TRBV5-1|TRBD2
CASSEGLAGSSYEQYF
>17|TRBJ1-1|TRBV28|-
CASSLLSGSRVNTEAFF
>15|TRBJ2-2|TRBV10-3|TRBD1
CAISDPGTGPGELFF
>13|TRBJ2-7|TRBV6-1|-
CASSEGRGLEQYF
>15|TRBJ1-4|TRBV9|-
CASSVESGENEKLFF
>16|TRBJ2-7|TRBV2|TRBD2
CASSPGLAGASYEQYF
>15|TRBJ1-5|TRBV30|-
CAWSAGGGQWQPQHF
>12|TRBJ2-1|TRBV5-5|-
CASIPGGNEQFF
>12|TRBJ2-7|TRBV19|TRBD1
CASGTGDVEQYF
>13|TRBJ2-7|TRBV28|-
CASSFGAGLEQYF